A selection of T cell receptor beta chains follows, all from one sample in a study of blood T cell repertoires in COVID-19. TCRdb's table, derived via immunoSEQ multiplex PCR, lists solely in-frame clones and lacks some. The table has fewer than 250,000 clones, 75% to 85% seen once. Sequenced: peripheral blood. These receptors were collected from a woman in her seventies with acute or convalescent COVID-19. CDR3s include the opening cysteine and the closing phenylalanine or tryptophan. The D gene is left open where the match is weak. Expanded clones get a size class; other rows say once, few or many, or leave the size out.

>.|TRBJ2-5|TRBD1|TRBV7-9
TGTGCCAGCAGCGCGTTGACAGGGGGGAGAGAGACCCAGTACTTC
CASSALTGGRETQYF
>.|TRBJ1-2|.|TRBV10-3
TGTGCCATCAGTGAGTCGGGGGCATCTGGCTACACCTTC
CAISESGASGYTF
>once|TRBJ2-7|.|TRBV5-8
TGTGCCAGCAGCCGATGGACGGGAACTTCCTACGAGCAGTACTTC
CASSRWTGTSYEQYF
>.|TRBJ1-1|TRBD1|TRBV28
TGTGCCAGCAGTTCCCGGGACAGCCCGTTCCGCGGAGCTTTCTTT
CASSSRDSPFRGAFF
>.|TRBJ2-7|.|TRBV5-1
TGCGCCAGCAGCTTGACGGGGAACTACGAGCAGTACTTC
CASSLTGNYEQYF
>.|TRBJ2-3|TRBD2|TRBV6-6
TGTGCCTCGGGCGGGGGGTACACAGATACGCAGTATTTT
CASGGGYTDTQYF
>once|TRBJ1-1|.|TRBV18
TGTGCCAGCTCACCACAGCGGCAGGGGCAGGGTGAAGCTTTCTTT
CASSPQRQGQGEAFF
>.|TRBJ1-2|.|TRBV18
TGTGCCAGCTCGGAAACGCAGGTCGATGGCTACACCTTC
CASSETQVDGYTF
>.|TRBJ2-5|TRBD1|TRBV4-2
TGTGCCAGCAGCCCCGAAGGGGGCTTCGAAGAGACCCAGTACTTC
CASSPEGGFEETQYF
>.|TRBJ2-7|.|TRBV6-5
TGTGCCAGCAGTTACTCGAGCGGTACCTACTACGAGCAGTACTTC
CASSYSSGTYYEQYF
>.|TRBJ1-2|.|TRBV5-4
TGTGCCAGCAGCAGGACAGCCGGCTATGGCTACACCTTC
CASSRTAGYGYTF
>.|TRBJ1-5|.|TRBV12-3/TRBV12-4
TGTGCCAGCAGCCGGGGGGAACAGCCCCAGCATTTT
CASSRGEQPQHF
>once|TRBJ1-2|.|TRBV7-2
TGTGCCAGCAGCTCCCCTCCCGGGGGGGGCTATGGCTACACCTTC
CASSSPPGGGYGYTF
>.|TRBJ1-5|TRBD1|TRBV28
TGTGCCAGCACCCTGGACAGGGTCCCTCCTCAGCCCCAGCATTTT
CASTLDRVPPQPQHF
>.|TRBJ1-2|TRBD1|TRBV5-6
TGTGCCAGCAGTCGGACAGGGAGGAGCTATGGCTACACCTTC
CASSRTGRSYGYTF
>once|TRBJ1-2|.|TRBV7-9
TGTGCCAGCAGCTTATATCTGACGGGTAACAATGGCTACACCTTC
CASSLYLTGNNGYTF
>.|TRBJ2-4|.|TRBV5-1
TGCGCCAGCAGCTTGGTATCCGGGGGCAAAAACATTCAGTACTTC
CASSLVSGGKNIQYF
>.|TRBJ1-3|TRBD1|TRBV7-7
TGTGCTAGCAGCGCACATAGGGACAGGTCCTTCGCTGGAAACACCATATATTTT
CASSAHRDRSFAGNTIYF
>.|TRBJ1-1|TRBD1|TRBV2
TGTGCCAGCAGTAGGCAGGGGGTGATGAACACTGAAGCTTTCTTT
CASSRQGVMNTEAFF
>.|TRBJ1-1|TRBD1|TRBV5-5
TGTGCCAGCCAAAGGGGGACAGTGGTCGACACTGAAGCTTTCTTT
CASQRGTVVDTEAFF
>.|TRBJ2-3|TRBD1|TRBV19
TGTGCCAGTAGTATGGGACAGGGGGGAGATACGCAGTATTTT
CASSMGQGGDTQYF
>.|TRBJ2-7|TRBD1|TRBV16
TGTGCCAGCAGCCTGCGACAGGGATCGTACGAGCAGTACTTC
CASSLRQGSYEQYF
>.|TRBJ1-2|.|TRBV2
TGTGCCACCGCGCGGGGGCGCTTCTATGGCTACACCTTC
CATARGRFYGYTF
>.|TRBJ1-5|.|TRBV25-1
TGTGCCAGCAGCCTATTAGATCAGCCCCAGCATTTT
CASSLLDQPQHF
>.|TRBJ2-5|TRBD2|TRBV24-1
TGTGCCACCAGTGATTTACCTCCCACAGCGGGGGGTCCCCAAGAGACCCAGTACTTC
CATSDLPPTAGGPQETQYF
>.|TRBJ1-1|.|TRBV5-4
TGTGCCAGCAGTTATTGGGGCCCGGGCCCTGAAGCTTTCTTT
CASSYWGPGPEAFF
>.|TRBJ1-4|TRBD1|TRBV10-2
TGCGCCAGCAGCCAGGACAGGGGGATCCCTAATGAAAAACTGTTTTTT
CASSQDRGIPNEKLFF
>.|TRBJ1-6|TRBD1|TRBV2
TGTGCCAGCAGTGGGGGGACAGGGGGAGAATCACCCCTCCACTTT
CASSGGTGGESPLHF
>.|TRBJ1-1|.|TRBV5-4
TGTGCCAGCAGCTTTATCGGGGGTGACACTGAAGCTTTCTTT
CASSFIGGDTEAFF
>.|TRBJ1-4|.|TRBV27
TGTGCCAGCAGACGCGGAACAGGGCTCGAAAAACTGTTTTTT
CASRRGTGLEKLFF
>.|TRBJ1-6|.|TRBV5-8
TGTGCCAGCAGCTTGTTGCAGGGCAATTCACCCCTCCACTTT
CASSLLQGNSPLHF
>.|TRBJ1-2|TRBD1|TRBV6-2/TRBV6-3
TGTGCCAGCAGTTACTCGAGACAGGGGAACTATGGCTACACCTTC
CASSYSRQGNYGYTF
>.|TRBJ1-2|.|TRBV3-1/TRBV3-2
TGTGCCAGCAGCCAGGGGCCCGGACAGTCATATGGCTACACCTTC
CASSQGPGQSYGYTF
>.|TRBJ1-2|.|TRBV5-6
TGTGCCAGCAGCTTGGGCGGGACTAACTATGGCTACACCTTC
CASSLGGTNYGYTF
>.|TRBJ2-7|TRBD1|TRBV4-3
TGCGCCAGCAGCCAAACGACAGGGTTTGGCGAGCAGTACTTC
CASSQTTGFGEQYF
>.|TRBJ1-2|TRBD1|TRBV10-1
TGCGCCAGCAGTGGGACAGGGAACTATGGCTACACCTTC
CASSGTGNYGYTF
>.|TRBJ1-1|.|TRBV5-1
TGCGCCAGCAGCTTGGGTGACTCCCTTGGGACTGAAGCTTTCTTT
CASSLGDSLGTEAFF
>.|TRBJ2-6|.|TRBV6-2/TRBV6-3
TGTGCCAGCAGTTCTCGGTCTGGGGCCAACGTCCTGACTTTC
CASSSRSGANVLTF
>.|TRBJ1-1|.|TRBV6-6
TGTGCCAGCGAGGGAGACGGCCAGCCGAACACTGAAGCTTTCTTT
CASEGDGQPNTEAFF
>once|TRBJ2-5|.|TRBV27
TGTGCCAGCAGTTTAGGACTTCGAGAGACCCAGTACTTC
CASSLGLRETQYF
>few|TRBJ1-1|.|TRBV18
TGTGCCAGCTCACCGACAAGAGACACTGAAGCTTTCTTT
CASSPTRDTEAFF